These 23 T cell receptor beta chains came from one sample sequenced in a study of T cell repertoires in cytomegalovirus infection (dated by TCRdb to between 2018 and 2021). Sequenced using an Illumina HiSeq 1500. TCRdb itself trimmed the public reads at Q25 with fastp, ran MiXCR and retained productive beta chains. Rows matching on CDR3 protein sequence are summarized as one entry with the most common DNA and genes. This sample lists around 290,000 distinct CDR3 sequences; about 23% were detected once. The leading ten clones occupy around 13% of the sample. What was sequenced was PBMCs. These receptor sequences come from a human donor in good health (CMV status not recorded). Some clones in this sample may be carry-over from other donors' samples.

This clonotype has only a few counts. The chain joins TRBV6-2 or TRBV6-3 to TRBJ2-1, with unresolved D. The CDR3 is made up of 15 amino acids. CDR1 and CDR2 from the germline V gene are MNHEY and SVGEGT. With 2 bases removed from V and 6 bases from J, the gap between germline ends came to 14 bases. Here the CDR3 reads CASSYVRVSLNEQFF. For the CDR3, the DNA is TGTGCCAGCAGTTACGTACGCGTTTCCCTCAATGAGCAGTTCTTC.

J is TRBJ2-4 and V is TRBV11-1, with D possibly being TRBD1 or TRBD2 (5 bases each). The germline CDR1 and CDR2 sequences are SGHAT and FQDESV (reference sequence). V lost 3 bases, J lost 0 bases, and 18 bases lay in between. The CDR3 spans 18 residues. CDR3 region: CASSFRPVGAPAKNIQYF. The CDR3 DNA reads TGTGCCAGCAGCTTCCGACCGGTCGGGGCTCCAGCCAAAAACATTCAGTACTTC.

This clonotype was recorded at least ten times. The chain recombines TRBV7-2 with TRBJ2-7, with 10 positions matching TRBD2. The CDR3 loop spans 15 amino acids. The J segment lost 7 bases and the V segment lost 2 bases, leaving 8 bases of the junction unmatched. Germline CDR1 reads SGHTA; CDR2 reads FQGNSA. The CDR3: CASSLIPSGSREQYF. The DNA of the CDR3 is TGTGCCAGCAGCTTAATTCCTAGCGGGAGTCGGGAGCAGTACTTC.

There are a few counts of this clonotype. V gene TRBV19 combines with J gene TRBJ2-1; TRBD1 aligns across 9 bases. Per germline, CDR1 LNHDA and CDR2 SQIVND (reference sequence). V trimming: 7 bases; J trimming: 4 bases; junction bases outside the gene matches: 8. The CDR3 totals 15 residues. The CDR3, as DNA: TGTGCCAGTACCTTGGACAGGGGCTCTTACAATGAGCAGTTCTTC. The encoded protein is CASTLDRGSYNEQFF. The full variable domain, with the rest looked up from reference TRBV19 and TRBJ2-1, is DGGITQSPKYLFRKEGQNVTLSCEQNLNHDAMYWYRQDPGQGLRLIYYSQIVNDFQKGDIAEGYSVSREKKESFPLTVTSAQKNPTAFYLCASTLDRGSYNEQFFGPGTRLTVL.

This clonotype was picked up many times. The V gene is TRBV7-2, the J gene TRBJ2-2; no definite D call. This CDR3 has 14 residues. Germline V gives CDR1 SGHTA, CDR2 FQGNSA. The germline V and J ends were trimmed by 0 bases and 7 bases, with 9 bases remaining between them. The CDR3 protein is CASSLAGLGGELFF. The CDR3 coding sequence is TGTGCCAGCAGCTTAGCAGGGCTAGGCGGGGAGCTGTTTTTT.

The chain is built from TRBV6-6 and TRBJ1-1, with a possible D match to TRBD1 (6 bases). The germline V gene encodes CDR1 MNHNY and CDR2 SVGAGI (reference sequence). V was cut by 7 bases and J by 6 bases, with 12 bases left in between. CDR3 size: 12 residues. The CDR3 DNA reads TGTGCCAGCACAGGGGTCAACCCTGAAGCTTTCTTT. Translated: CASTGVNPEAFF.

Ten or more counts support this clonotype. The rearrangement uses TRBV7-9 and TRBJ2-1; 8 nucleotides line up with TRBD2. This CDR3 has 16 residues. The V and J ends lost 4 bases and 4 bases, in that order; junction bases with no gene match: 9. Germline values: CDR1 SEHNR, CDR2 FQNEAQ (reference sequence). The CDR3 region has the DNA TGTGCCAGCAGCTCCCTGACTAGCGCAACATACAATGAGCAGTTCTTC. It yields the protein CASSSLTSATYNEQFF. The full variable domain, completed using reference TRBV7-9 and TRBJ2-1, is DTGVSQNPRHKITKRGQNVTFRCDPISEHNRLYWYRQTLGQGPEFLTYFQNEAQLEKSRLLSDRFSAERPKGSFSTLEIQRTEQGDSAMYLCASSSLTSATYNEQFFGPGTRLTVL.

This clonotype has only a few counts. This chain uses TRBV28 with TRBJ1-2, with 10 bases matching TRBD1. This CDR3 has 13 amino acids. Germline V gene sequence: CDR1 MDHEN, CDR2 SYDVKM. V shed 6 bases, J shed 6 bases, and the junction held 4 bases outside the gene matches. In nucleotides, the CDR3 is TGTGCCAGCAGACGACAGGGGGCTAATGGCTACACCTTC. This translates into CASRRQGANGYTF.

The chain employs TRBV7-2 and TRBJ2-6, with D hard to call. The V gene lost 7 bases and the J gene lost 2 bases, with 6 bases spanning the gap. Germline V CDR1 and CDR2: SGHTA, FQGNSA. CDR3 length: 13 amino acids. The CDR3 sequence: CASTLAGANVLTF. The CDR3 coding sequence is TGTGCCAGCACCCTCGCTGGGGCCAACGTCCTGACTTTC. Full variable domain (rest looked up from reference TRBV7-2 and TRBJ2-6): GAGVSQSPSNKVTEKGKDVELRCDPISGHTALYWYRQSLGQGLEFLIYFQGNSAPDKSGLPSDRFSAERTGGSVSTLTIQRTQQEDSAVYLCASTLAGANVLTFGAGSRLTVL.

The chain uses TRBV28 and TRBJ2-7; no definite D call. The V end lost 4 bases, the J end lost 3 bases, and 10 bases lay between the germline ends. Germline loops: CDR1 MDHEN, CDR2 SYDVKM. This CDR3 region has 13 residues. The CDR3 DNA is TGTGCCAGCAGTTATAACAGAGTCTACGAGCAGTACTTC. Translated: CASSYNRVYEQYF.

This clonotype turned up a few times. V and J are TRBV7-9 and TRBJ2-3; 13 bases align to TRBD2. J lost 3 bases, V lost 2 bases, and 2 bases had no gene match. The CDR3 is made up of 16 amino acids. CDR1 SEHNR and CDR2 FQNEAQ come from the germline V gene (reference sequence). CDR3 coding DNA: TGTGCCAGCAGCTTATCGACTAGCGGGGGGACAGATACGCAGTATTTT. Its translation is CASSLSTSGGTDTQYF.

This clonotype came up a few times. The V call is TRBV7-2, the J call TRBJ2-7, with TRBD1 matching over 9 bases. In germline, CDR1 is SGHTA, CDR2 FQGNSA. This CDR3 has 15 amino acids. V lost 4 bases and J lost 6; bases outside the gene matches: 10. Here the CDR3 reads CASSSRPGQGGEQYF. The DNA for the CDR3 is TGTGCCAGCAGCTCTAGACCGGGACAGGGAGGCGAGCAGTACTTC. The whole variable domain, filled in from reference TRBV7-2 and TRBJ2-7, reads GAGVSQSPSNKVTEKGKDVELRCDPISGHTALYWYRQSLGQGLEFLIYFQGNSAPDKSGLPSDRFSAERTGGSVSTLTIQRTQQEDSAVYLCASSSRPGQGGEQYFGPGTRLTVT.

This clonotype was seen ten or more times. This sequence joins TRBV12-3 or TRBV12-4 and TRBJ2-7; D gene unclear. V was cut by 5 bases and J by 0 bases, with 11 bases left in between. The length of the CDR3 is 14 residues. The DNA of the CDR3 is TGTGCCAGCAGTCTAAGCTGGAGCTCCTACGAGCAGTACTTC. Its translation is CASSLSWSSYEQYF.

This chain links TRBV12-3 or TRBV12-4 with TRBJ2-7; maybe TRBD2 (6 bases). The CDR3 has 14 residues. Between the trimmed V and J ends, which lost 3 bases and 5 bases, there was a span of 14 bases. The CDR3 sequence is CASSFGGGKDEQYF. The CDR3 nucleotides are TGTGCCAGCAGTTTTGGTGGGGGGAAGGACGAGCAGTACTTC.

Concerning this clonotype itself: Just one base apart from a much larger clone, this may be a read error. The gene calls are TRBV11-2 and TRBJ1-5; no clear D. CDR1 is SGHAT and CDR2 is FQNNGV in the germline V gene. The germline V and J ends were trimmed by 2 bases and 3 bases, with 11 bases remaining between them. The CDR3 is made up of 15 amino acids. The CDR3 region has the DNA TGTGCCAGCAGCTTACTTGGCGAGGACAATCAGCCCCAGCATTTT. Residues: CASSLLGEDNQPQHF.

This clonotype was recorded a few times. J is TRBJ2-1 and V is TRBV19, with 12 bases fitting TRBD2. Per the germline V gene, CDR1 is LNHDA and CDR2 is SQIVND (reference sequence). CDR3 size: 17 residues. V trimming: 5 bases; J trimming: 6 bases; junction bases outside the gene matches: 11. CDR3 bases: TGTGCCAGTAGTGCCCTAATTTCTAGCGGGAGGGGCAATGAGCAGTTCTTC. Its translation: CASSALISSGRGNEQFF.

In its sample, this clonotype was seen many times. V and J are TRBV7-2 and TRBJ2-1; D may be TRBD2 (5 bases). Germline V gene sequence: CDR1 SGHTA, CDR2 FQGNSA. This CDR3 has 12 residues. V lost 5 bases and J 7 bases, leaving 9 bases between the germline ends. The CDR3 is CASSRLTNEQFF. The CDR3 coding sequence is TGTGCCAGCAGCCGACTAACTAATGAGCAGTTCTTC.

This clonotype was seen only a few times. The rearrangement links TRBV7-2 to TRBJ2-1; the D gene is possibly TRBD1 (5 bases). Germline assignment: CDR1 SGHTA and CDR2 FQGNSA. Trimming took off 2 bases at V and 6 bases at J, with 14 bases between the two ends. This CDR3 comprises 15 residues. The CDR3 region is CASSLTPRQSNEQFF. The DNA of the CDR3 is TGTGCCAGCAGCTTAACGCCCCGACAGTCCAATGAGCAGTTCTTC.

This clonotype occurred many times. The chain combines TRBV28 with TRBJ2-1, with D possibly TRBD1 on 6 matching bases. The length of the CDR3 is 14 residues. The V and J ends lost 6 bases and 8 bases respectively, with 17 bases between them. Germline assignment: CDR1 MDHEN and CDR2 SYDVKM. The CDR3 DNA follows: TGTGCCAGCAGCCTCAAGACAGGTGGCGATGAGCAGTTCTTC. It is translated as CASSLKTGGDEQFF.

This chain joins TRBV15 and TRBJ2-1; D possibly uses TRBD1 or TRBD2 (5 bases each). Trimming removed 0 bases at V and 0 bases at J, with 15 bases between. Per germline, CDR1 LNHNV and CDR2 YYDKDF (reference sequence). This CDR3 has 18 amino acids. The CDR3 nucleotides are TGTGCCACCAGCAGAGATAAGGGGACCCTTAGCTCCTACAATGAGCAGTTCTTC. It codes for CATSRDKGTLSSYNEQFF.

This chain uses TRBV5-1 with TRBJ2-7; a possible D gene is TRBD1 (7 bases). Germline lookup yields CDR1 SGHRS and CDR2 YFSETQ. With 3 bases removed from V and 3 bases from J, the gap between germline ends came to 16 bases. The CDR3 has 15 residues. CDR3 protein: CASSSGGTVDYEQYF. CDR3 bases: TGCGCCAGCAGCTCAGGAGGGACAGTGGACTACGAGCAGTACTTC. The entire variable domain, with the rest obtained from reference TRBV5-1 and TRBJ2-7, is as follows: KAGVTQTPRYLIKTRGQQVTLSCSPISGHRSVSWYQQTPGQGLQFLFEYFSETQRNKGNFPGRFSGRQFSNSRSEMNVSTLELGDSALYLCASSSGGTVDYEQYFGPGTRLTVT.

This clonotype was recorded a few times. V gene TRBV6-5 combines with J gene TRBJ2-6; no clear D gene. CDR1 is MNHEY, CDR2 SVGAGI, per germline. CDR3 size: 19 residues. V dropped 5 bases and J dropped 0 bases, with 20 bases sitting between them. CDR3 in DNA: TGTGCCAGCAGTGCTACGGTCCCGGGCATCGGCTCTGGGGCCAACGTCCTGACTTTC. It specifies CASSATVPGIGSGANVLTF.

This clonotype was detected a few times. This chain links TRBV9 with TRBJ1-3; tentatively, D is TRBD1 (5 bases). Germline loops: CDR1 SGDLS, CDR2 YYNGEE. The CDR3 spans 12 residues. V was trimmed by 5 bases and J by 8 bases, leaving 11 bases between them. CDR3 loop: CASSPQEDTIYF. CDR3 DNA sequence: TGTGCCAGCAGTCCACAGGAGGACACCATATATTTT. The entire variable domain, with the rest obtained from reference TRBV9 and TRBJ1-3, is as follows: DSGVTQTPKHLITATGQRVTLRCSPRSGDLSVYWYQQSLDQGLQFLIQYYNGEERAKGNILERFSAQQFPDLHSELNLSSLELGDSALYFCASSPQEDTIYFGEGSWLTVV.